This TCR beta chain derives from a study of human T cells and chemical hapten exposure. Only a few counts were recorded for this clonotype. The sample's time point: patch test 1, 2 weeks after DPC sensitization. Treatment given: therapeutic diphenylcyclopropenone sensitization with weekly scalp DPC. The study enrolled 18 to 70-year-old alopecia patients suitable for DPC. Extraction of total RNA was performed on unfractionated whole blood. The germline V and J ends were trimmed by 2 bases and 4 bases, with 12 bases remaining between them. Germline V gene sequence: CDR1 MNHEY, CDR2 SVGEGT. The CDR3 is 15 amino acids. TCRdb used MiXCR to reprocess the RACE reads, holding one entry per CDR3 protein. The profile shows roughly 120,000 distinct CDR3 sequences, over 10% of them singletons.

The TCR sequence derives from a woman aged 50 to 60 with alopecia areata. Some clones in this sample may be carry-over from other donors' samples. This chain connects TRBV6-2 or TRBV6-3 to TRBJ1-5; possible D gene TRBD1, 5 bases. The sample here was whole blood, taken in connection with sensitization to the hapten diphenylcyclopropenone (DPC). The CDR3 sequence is CASSYRGARNQPQHF. In DNA, the CDR3 is TGTGCCAGCAGTTACCGCGGGGCGCGGAATCAGCCCCAGCATTTT.